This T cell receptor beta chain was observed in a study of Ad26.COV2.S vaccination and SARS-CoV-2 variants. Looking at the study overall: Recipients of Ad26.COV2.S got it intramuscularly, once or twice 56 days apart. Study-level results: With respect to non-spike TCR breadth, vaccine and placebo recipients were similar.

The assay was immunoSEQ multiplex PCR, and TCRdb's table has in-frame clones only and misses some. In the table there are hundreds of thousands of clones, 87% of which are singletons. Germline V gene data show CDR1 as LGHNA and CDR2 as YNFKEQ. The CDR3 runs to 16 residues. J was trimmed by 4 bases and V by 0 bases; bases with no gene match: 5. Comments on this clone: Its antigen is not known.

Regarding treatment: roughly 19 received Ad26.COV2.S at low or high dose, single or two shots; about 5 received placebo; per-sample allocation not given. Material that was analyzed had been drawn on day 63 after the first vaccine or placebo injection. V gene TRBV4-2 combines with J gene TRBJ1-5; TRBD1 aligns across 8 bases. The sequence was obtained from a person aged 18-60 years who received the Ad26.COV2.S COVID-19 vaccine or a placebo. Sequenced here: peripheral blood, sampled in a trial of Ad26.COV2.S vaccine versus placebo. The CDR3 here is CASSQDQGARNQPQHF. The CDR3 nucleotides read TGTGCCAGCAGCCAAGATCAGGGGGCGCGTAATCAGCCCCAGCATTTT.